These T cell receptor beta chains were read from a single sample in a study of circulating and synovial CD4+ cells in juvenile arthritis. The assay was immunoSEQ multiplex PCR, and TCRdb's table has in-frame clones only and misses some. The sample comprises fewer than 35,000 clones, 80% to 95% of which are singletons, and about 3% rests with the top ten. What was sequenced was CD4+ T cells from blood. The receptors originated from a human donor with juvenile idiopathic arthritis. Each CDR3 is given with its conserved first and last residue. A D gene is named only where the DNA matches it firmly. Some rows have no size entry. The others give once, few or many, or a class for an expanded clone.

TRBJ2-7	-	TRBV6-5	once	TGTGCCAGCAGTTACACCCCCCGGGGAAGCTCCTACGAGCAGTACTTC	CASSYTPRGSSYEQYF
TRBJ1-4	-	TRBV15	-	TGTGCCACCAGCAGAGATGGGCGGACAAATGAAAAACTGTTTTTT	CATSRDGRTNEKLFF
TRBJ2-1	-	TRBV7-3	-	TGTGCCAGCAGCGGGACAATTGTTTCCTACAATGAGCAGTTCTTC	CASSGTIVSYNEQFF
TRBJ1-5	-	TRBV4-1	-	TGCGCCAGCAGCCAAAGGCCAGGGGACCGCAATCAGCCCCAGCATTTT	CASSQRPGDRNQPQHF
TRBJ2-2	-	TRBV7-8	few	TGTGCCAGCAGCTTCGGCGGCCTGAACACCGGGGAGCTGTTTTTT	CASSFGGLNTGELFF
TRBJ2-2	TRBD1	TRBV7-3	-	TGTGCCAGCAGCGAGCAGGGGGCAGGGACCGGGGAGCTGTTTTTT	CASSEQGAGTGELFF
TRBJ2-7	TRBD2	TRBV7-9	-	TGTGCCAGCAGCCCGGGACTAGCGGGAGTTAGAGGCGAGCAGTACTTC	CASSPGLAGVRGEQYF
TRBJ2-5	TRBD1	TRBV11-2	-	TGTGCCAGCAGCGGACGGGACAGGGGGGGAGAGCAGTACTTC	CASSGRDRGGEQYF
TRBJ1-2	TRBD1	TRBV7-9	-	TGTGCCAGCAGCCTCGGGACAGGGGGACAAGCTAACTATGGCTACACCTTC	CASSLGTGGQANYGYTF
TRBJ1-2	-	TRBV30	-	TGTGCCTGCCAACCCTTCAGGGGCAATGGCTACACCTTC	CACQPFRGNGYTF
TRBJ2-7	-	TRBV5-1	-	TGCGCCAGCAGCTCGAAGGACAGAGCCTCCTACGAGCAGTACTTC	CASSSKDRASYEQYF
TRBJ1-2	-	TRBV18	-	TGTGCCAGCTCACAACGGGAGGGAATAGTTGGCTACACCTTC	CASSQREGIVGYTF
TRBJ1-3	-	TRBV7-8	-	TGTGCCAGCAGCTCAAGAGGGGGAGGGGATCTCTCTGGAAACACCATATATTTT	CASSSRGGGDLSGNTIYF
TRBJ2-3	-	TRBV7-8	-	TGTGCCAGCAGCGGTACGACAGATAGCACAGATACGCAGTATTTT	CASSGTTDSTDTQYF
TRBJ2-1	TRBD1	TRBV2	-	TGTGCCAGCAGGGGGGACAGCCCAAGCTCCTACAATGAGCAGTTCTTC	CASRGDSPSSYNEQFF
TRBJ2-5	-	TRBV25-1	-	TGTGCCAGCAAAGGCCAGCCTAGGAGGGCCCAGTACTTC	CASKGQPRRAQYF
TRBJ2-1	-	TRBV7-9	-	TGTGCCAGCAGCTTAGAACTCACCAACAATGAGCAGTTCTTC	CASSLELTNNEQFF
TRBJ2-5	TRBD2	TRBV27	once	TGTGCCAGCAGGAGATTCGGACTAGCGGGAGGGAGGGGAGAGACCCAGTACTTC	CASRRFGLAGGRGETQYF
TRBJ1-1	-	TRBV11-2	-	TGTGCCAGCAGCTGGACAGAAAACACTGAAGCTTTCTTT	CASSWTENTEAFF
TRBJ2-2	TRBD1	TRBV7-7	-	TGTGCCAGCAGCTTACGACAGGGTACCGGGGAGCTGTTTTTT	CASSLRQGTGELFF
TRBJ2-5	TRBD2	TRBV5-1	-	TGCGCCAGCAGCTTGGAGTGGACTAGCGGGAGTAGAAGAGAGACCCAGTACTTC	CASSLEWTSGSRRETQYF
TRBJ2-7	-	TRBV6-6	-	TGTGCCAGCAGTTTGTTGGACTCCTACTCCTACGAGCAGTACTTC	CASSLLDSYSYEQYF
TRBJ1-5	-	TRBV19	-	TGTGCCAGTAGTTTAAGACATATGCCCAATCAGCCCCAGCATTTT	CASSLRHMPNQPQHF
TRBJ2-4	-	TRBV20-1	-	TGCAGTGCTAGAGTTCAGAACATTCAGTACTTC	CSARVQNIQYF
TRBJ2-5	TRBD2	TRBV5-1	-	TGCGCCAGCACGGGAAGCGGGATTGAGACCCAGTACTTC	CASTGSGIETQYF
TRBJ2-5	-	TRBV10-3	once	TGTGCCATCAGTGACACTAGAGGGACCCAGTACTTC	CAISDTRGTQYF
TRBJ2-7	TRBD1	TRBV7-6	-	TGTGCCAGCAGCTTAATCCAGGGGGACGAGCAGTACTTC	CASSLIQGDEQYF
TRBJ1-4	-	TRBV5-4	-	TGTGCCAGCAGCCTGGAGCCTGAAAAACTGTTTTTT	CASSLEPEKLFF
TRBJ1-2	-	TRBV10-2	-	TGCGCCAGCAGTGAGTCGAGGGCCACAACTAACTATGGCTACACCTTC	CASSESRATTNYGYTF
TRBJ1-2	-	TRBV10-2	once	TGCGCCACCCACCCCCCGGAGGCGCCCCGGACGGGCTACACCTTC	CATHPPEAPRTGYTF
TRBJ1-2	-	TRBV30	-	TGTGCCTGGAGCAGGGGTGGATTTAGCTATGGCTACACCTTC	CAWSRGGFSYGYTF
TRBJ1-1	-	TRBV30	-	TGTGCCTGGAGGAGGGCGGGTGCTGAAGCTTTCTTT	CAWRRAGAEAFF
TRBJ1-2	-	TRBV6-1	-	TGTGCCAGCACTTGGGACACCCTTTACTATGGCTACACCTTC	CASTWDTLYYGYTF
TRBJ2-5	TRBD2	TRBV5-4	-	TGTGCCAGCAGCTTGGCGGCTAGCGGGAAGAGAAGGGGAGAGACCCAGTACTTC	CASSLAASGKRRGETQYF
TRBJ1-2	-	TRBV18	-	TGTGCCAGCTCACCTTCCGACAGTAGAGGCTACACCTTC	CASSPSDSRGYTF
TRBJ1-3	-	TRBV5-4	few	TGTGCCAGCAGCTTGTCAACAGCCTCTGGAAACACCATATATTTT	CASSLSTASGNTIYF
TRBJ2-7	TRBD2	TRBV19	-	TGTGCCAGTAGTACCGGACTAGCGGGAGACGAGCAGTACTTC	CASSTGLAGDEQYF
TRBJ2-7	-	TRBV5-1	-	TGCGCCAGCAGCCAGGGTCCCACCGGTGTTGACTCCTACGAGCAGTACTTC	CASSQGPTGVDSYEQYF
TRBJ2-2	-	TRBV7-6	-	TGTGCCAGCAGCCCCAGGGAAGCAGCGAACACCGGGGAGCTGTTTTTT	CASSPREAANTGELFF
TRBJ1-5	-	TRBV6-5	once	TGTGCCAGCAGTTACAGGCCCCCCGGGGTAGATCAGCCCCAGCATTTT	CASSYRPPGVDQPQHF
TRBJ2-3	TRBD1	TRBV30	few	TGTGCCTGGAGCGTGGGACAGCCCGGCCCGGATACGCAGTATTTT	CAWSVGQPGPDTQYF
TRBJ1-5	TRBD1	TRBV6-1	-	TGTGCCAGCAGTGAAACTTGGGCAGGGGGTCAGCCCCAGCATTTT	CASSETWAGGQPQHF
TRBJ1-5	-	TRBV9	-	TGTGCCAGCAGCGTCGGGCAGGGGACGCAGCCCCAGCATTTT	CASSVGQGTQPQHF
TRBJ1-5	TRBD1	TRBV18	-	TGTGCCAGCTCACCACAGGGGGCTAGCAATCAGCCCCAGCATTTT	CASSPQGASNQPQHF
TRBJ1-5	-	TRBV2	-	TGTGCCAGCAGTGGGGGTGAGGGCGACAATCAGCCCCAGCATTTT	CASSGGEGDNQPQHF
TRBJ2-3	-	TRBV5-1	-	TGCGCCAGCAGCCCGGGCGGGAACGCAGATACGCAGTATTTT	CASSPGGNADTQYF
TRBJ2-6	-	TRBV11-2	-	TGTGCCAGCAGCTTAAGAGGCCAGGGGTTGTCTGGGGCCAACGTCCTGACTTTC	CASSLRGQGLSGANVLTF
TRBJ1-2	-	TRBV19	-	TGTGCCAGTAGTATGGTTACGGGTAGGGGCGGCGGCTACACCTTC	CASSMVTGRGGGYTF
TRBJ1-1	-	TRBV7-3	-	TGTGCCAGCAGTCCTACAGGGAAACGGGACACTGAAGCTTTCTTT	CASSPTGKRDTEAFF